The clone carrying this T cell receptor (beta chain) was seen repeatedly, ten times or more. From the 5' RACE reads, TCRdb called clonotypes with MiXCR, one entry per CDR3 protein. The table includes under 300,000 distinct CDR3 sequences, approximately 5.9% detected once. Germline V gene data show CDR1 as SGHDT and CDR2 as YYEEEE. There are 17 residues in the CDR3. Trimming at V came to 2 bases and at J to 0 bases, leaving 6 bases not matched to a gene. The data are from a study of identical twins. This same sample was also part of a study on T cells expressing NK-cell markers.

The chain uses TRBV5-6 and TRBJ2-2; 8 bases agree with TRBD1. Sequenced: CD8+ T cells sorted from blood. The clonotype originates from a woman between 18 and 29 years old in good health. The CDR3 DNA follows: TGTGCCAGCAGCTTTCCGGGGGACAGGACGAACACCGGGGAGCTGTTTTTT. This encodes CASSFPGDRTNTGELFF.